This T cell receptor (beta chain) was documented in a study of Graves' ophthalmopathy and Graves' hyperthyroidism (dated by TCRdb to about 2018). About the investigation overall: Peripheral blood was collected at initial diagnosis, before any treatment. The study used TCR beta repertoire signatures to distinguish Graves' ophthalmopathy from Graves' hyperthyroidism and to predict progression to ophthalmopathy. In roughly 6 hyperthyroidism patients, T-cell repertoires of thyroid tissue and blood were compared. For independent validation, a separate cohort was made up of 18 to 20 hyperthyroidism patients plus 17 patients who later progressed from hyperthyroidism to ophthalmopathy. For training and testing, the approximately 92 patients in the discovery cohort were randomly divided in a 7:3 ratio. To explore V-J signatures that separate ophthalmopathy from hyperthyroidism, a discovery set of fewer than 110 patients was enrolled, consisting of approximately 44 with ophthalmopathy and around 60 with stable hyperthyroidism. In total, 135 blood samples were TCR-sequenced: 43 ophthalmopathy, roughly 77 hyperthyroidism and some 17 hyperthyroidism-to-ophthalmopathy patients. Once sampling was done, hyperthyroidism patients were given methimazole at a starting dose of 30 mg daily, while ophthalmopathy patients were given high-dose intravenous methylprednisolone.

For repertoire sequencing, the TCR beta CDR3 regions were amplified from RNA transcripts. The first round of RT-PCR was done with HTBI primers and the Qiagen OneStep RT-PCR kit, and was followed by a second round of multiplex PCR, then size selection and purification. Libraries were sequenced on an Illumina HiSeq2000 using paired-end 100 bp reads. The authors processed their data as follows. Reads were processed with SOAPnuke, discarding reads with adapters, uncalled bases, mean Phred below 15, or no exact constant-primer or identifier match. COPE v1.2.5 was used to merge high-quality paired reads. Each unique nucleotide sequence was defined as a clonotype, and clonotypes were aligned to IMGT TRB V, D and J references with MiTCR v1.1. Analysis was restricted to V-J combinations with a frequency above 0.0001, which covered about 99% of repertoires. A TCR clonal expansion and chaos score per V-J combination was defined as the ratio of F50 clonal expansion to chaos observed in the TCRdist matrix. Welch's t-statistics and random forest were used to narrow the features down to more than 10 V-J combinations, which were then fed into a naive Bayes classifier. The Morisita-Horn index was used to measure how similar the thyroid and blood repertoires were. The public reads were run again by TCRdb, first through fastp at Q25 and then through MiXCR, and only productive beta chains were kept. Each record represents a unique CDR3 protein, reported with the most common genes and DNA among its rows. The V and J calls and clone size are TCRdb's, not the authors'. The sample table shows approximately 210,000 distinct CDR3 sequences, and about a fifth are seen once. The ten largest clones take up roughly 44% of the sample.

Ophthalmopathy patients were characterized by moderately to severely active disease, a Clinical Activity Score of at least 3, a NOSPECS grade of at least 4, and a disease duration under 3 months. Patients with other autoimmune diseases, uncontrolled infections, pregnancy or lactation were excluded from the study. Diagnosis was based on clinical symptoms, serum thyroxine, TRAb, thyroid ultrasound and orbital computed tomography. PBMCs were isolated from approximately 10 ml of fresh peripheral blood by Ficoll-Paque density gradient centrifugation. Total RNA was extracted with Trizol reagent and quality-checked on an Agilent 2100 Bioanalyzer. This clonotype was observed at least ten times. It lacks a known antigen. Base qualities are missing; no much larger clone stands one base away. What the research found in general, with its limitations: In validation, the model predicted ophthalmopathy progression with about 64% sensitivity and 72.22% specificity; some 13 predicted patients were CT-confirmed with GO in a median of 6.5 months. No statistical method was used to set the sample size in advance, and the investigators knew which group each participant was assigned to. Most expanded thyroid clonotypes with a frequency above 0.001 also appeared in blood, which suggests that blood repertoires may reflect the immune response in the thyroid. In cross-validation, the 13-signature model distinguished ophthalmopathy from stable hyperthyroidism with around 90% sensitivity and approximately 81% specificity, while in the test set the corresponding values were 80% and 75%.

The junction shows trimming of 1 base on V and 2 bases on J, plus 9 bases between the germline ends. The CDR3 sequence holds 13 residues, the cysteine and phenylalanine included. Only the CDR3 portion is preserved as DNA: 39 bases, with reading frame beginning at the first base. In the germline V gene (reference sequence), CDR1 corresponds to DFQATT and CDR2 to SNEGSKA. The sequence came from a woman in her fifties or sixties with Graves' ophthalmopathy. Donor details come from another sample of the same person, matched by shared clones. Sample: peripheral blood. The chain is encoded by TRBV20-1 joined to TRBJ2-7, with the D segment identity uncertain. The nucleotide sequence reads as follows: TGCAGTGCTAGAGTTGGTAGTACCTACGAGCAGTACTTC. Its protein product is CSARVGSTYEQYF.